A selection of T cell receptor beta chains follows, all from one sample in a study of cytomegalovirus exposure and HLA in healthy donors. Method: immunoSEQ multiplex PCR; TCRdb's copy keeps in-frame clones and lacks some. The listing contains roughly 84,000 clones. The sample consisted of PBMCs. All receptors come from a man aged 50-59 years in good health and CMV-seronegative. CDR3s include the opening cysteine and the closing phenylalanine or tryptophan. Each record gives: D gene, J gene, V gene, CDR3 DNA, CDR3 protein. The D gene is left open where the match is weak.

D gene: .
J gene: TRBJ2-3
V gene: TRBV9
CDR3 DNA: TGTGCCAGCAGCGCCCTGCGGGTCTCGCCCCTCGATACGCAGTATTTT
CDR3 protein: CASSALRVSPLDTQYF

D gene: .
J gene: TRBJ2-3
V gene: TRBV28
CDR3 DNA: TGTGCCAGCAGTTTAATGGGGGCGGAGGATACGCAGTATTTT
CDR3 protein: CASSLMGAEDTQYF

D gene: .
J gene: TRBJ2-5
V gene: TRBV28
CDR3 DNA: TGTGCCAGCAGTTTCGGGACTGAGGAGACCCAGTACTTC
CDR3 protein: CASSFGTEETQYF

D gene: .
J gene: TRBJ1-1
V gene: TRBV2
CDR3 DNA: TGTGCCAGCAGTGAACAACTCGTCACTGAAGCTTTCTTT
CDR3 protein: CASSEQLVTEAFF

D gene: TRBD1
J gene: TRBJ1-6
V gene: TRBV7-9
CDR3 DNA: TGTGCCAGCAGCCCGGGACAGACAGAACATAATTCACCCCTCCACTTT
CDR3 protein: CASSPGQTEHNSPLHF

D gene: TRBD1
J gene: TRBJ2-7
V gene: TRBV18
CDR3 DNA: TGTGCCAGCTCACTGACAGGGGTGGGGGACTACGAGCAGTACTTC
CDR3 protein: CASSLTGVGDYEQYF

D gene: .
J gene: TRBJ2-3
V gene: TRBV5-1
CDR3 DNA: TGCGCCAGCAACCTTCTGACAGGAAGCACAGATACGCAGTATTTT
CDR3 protein: CASNLLTGSTDTQYF

D gene: .
J gene: TRBJ1-2
V gene: TRBV18
CDR3 DNA: TGTGCCAGCTCACCGGGGCAGGGCGAGCATGGCTACACCTTC
CDR3 protein: CASSPGQGEHGYTF

D gene: .
J gene: TRBJ2-3
V gene: TRBV7-8
CDR3 DNA: TGTGCCAGCACCTCAACCCGAGGTGGGACTAGCACAGATACGCAGTATTTT
CDR3 protein: CASTSTRGGTSTDTQYF

D gene: .
J gene: TRBJ2-7
V gene: TRBV27
CDR3 DNA: TGTGCCAGCAGTCTCTATGAGCAGTACTTC
CDR3 protein: CASSLYEQYF

D gene: TRBD1
J gene: TRBJ1-4
V gene: TRBV18
CDR3 DNA: TGTGCCAGCTCCCGTCAGGGACAGCCGATTAATGAAAAACTGTTTTTT
CDR3 protein: CASSRQGQPINEKLFF

D gene: TRBD2
J gene: TRBJ2-5
V gene: TRBV29-1
CDR3 DNA: TGCAGCGTTGGGACTAGCGGGGGGGTAGAGACCCAGTACTTC
CDR3 protein: CSVGTSGGVETQYF

D gene: .
J gene: TRBJ1-1
V gene: TRBV6-4
CDR3 DNA: TGTGCCAGCAGTGACTCTGGGACTCCAATTCCGGAGAACACTGAAGCTTTCTTT
CDR3 protein: CASSDSGTPIPENTEAFF

D gene: .
J gene: TRBJ2-1
V gene: TRBV11-2
CDR3 DNA: TGTGCCAGCAGCTCGACAGGTTACAATGAGCAGTTCTTC
CDR3 protein: CASSSTGYNEQFF

D gene: .
J gene: TRBJ2-5
V gene: TRBV29-1
CDR3 DNA: TGCAGCGTTGAATCTTCGTTCCCCCAGTACTTC
CDR3 protein: CSVESSFPQYF

D gene: TRBD1
J gene: TRBJ2-7
V gene: TRBV29-1
CDR3 DNA: TGCAGCGCCACAACAGGGGGCTACGAGCAGTACTTC
CDR3 protein: CSATTGGYEQYF

D gene: TRBD1
J gene: TRBJ1-2
V gene: TRBV6-6
CDR3 DNA: TGTGCCAGCAGAACGACAGGGGGCGCTTTTGGCTACACCTTC
CDR3 protein: CASRTTGGAFGYTF

D gene: .
J gene: TRBJ2-1
V gene: TRBV5-4
CDR3 DNA: TGTGCCAGCAGCTTGGCGGTGTACAATGAGCAGTTCTTC
CDR3 protein: CASSLAVYNEQFF

D gene: .
J gene: TRBJ1-1
V gene: TRBV7-9
CDR3 DNA: TGTGCCAGCAGCTTATCGGGATTTGAAGCTTTCTTT
CDR3 protein: CASSLSGFEAFF

D gene: .
J gene: TRBJ1-1
V gene: TRBV5-1
CDR3 DNA: TGCGCCAGCACAGGGGTGAACACTGAAGCTTTCTTT
CDR3 protein: CASTGVNTEAFF

D gene: .
J gene: TRBJ2-7
V gene: TRBV28
CDR3 DNA: TGTGCCAGCAAGTCGGCGGGAACCTACGAGCAGTACTTC
CDR3 protein: CASKSAGTYEQYF

D gene: TRBD2
J gene: TRBJ2-1
V gene: TRBV7-7
CDR3 DNA: TGTGCTAGCAGCTTGCTAGCGGGGGAAGATGAGCAGTTCTTC
CDR3 protein: CASSLLAGEDEQFF

D gene: .
J gene: TRBJ1-6
V gene: TRBV10-3
CDR3 DNA: TGTGCCATCAGTGACCTACAGAATTCACCCCTCCACTTT
CDR3 protein: CAISDLQNSPLHF

D gene: .
J gene: TRBJ1-1
V gene: TRBV7-9
CDR3 DNA: TGTGCCAGCAGCTTAGAGGGGGAGAGGGGTGAAGCTTTCTTT
CDR3 protein: CASSLEGERGEAFF

D gene: .
J gene: TRBJ1-1
V gene: TRBV7-2
CDR3 DNA: TGTGCCAGCAGCCACCCAGGGGCCGCCGAAGCTTTCTTT
CDR3 protein: CASSHPGAAEAFF

D gene: .
J gene: TRBJ2-1
V gene: TRBV9
CDR3 DNA: TGTGCCAGCAGCGTAAGGGGTCCAAACTACAATGAGCAGTTCTTC
CDR3 protein: CASSVRGPNYNEQFF

D gene: .
J gene: TRBJ1-2
V gene: TRBV5-1
CDR3 DNA: TGCGCCAGCAGCCCGGCGGGGACGGACTTCTATGGCTACACCTTC
CDR3 protein: CASSPAGTDFYGYTF

D gene: .
J gene: TRBJ2-2
V gene: TRBV5-6
CDR3 DNA: TGTGCCAGCAGCTTCAACAGGAGGGATGCCGGGCTGTTTTTT
CDR3 protein: CASSFNRRDAGLFF

D gene: TRBD1
J gene: TRBJ1-2
V gene: TRBV19
CDR3 DNA: TGTGCCAGTAGTACCATTGACAGGGGCAACGGCTACACCTTC
CDR3 protein: CASSTIDRGNGYTF

D gene: .
J gene: TRBJ1-1
V gene: TRBV28
CDR3 DNA: TGTGCCAGCAGTTCTCCGGGACAAGGGGGCACTGAAGCTTTCTTT
CDR3 protein: CASSSPGQGGTEAFF

D gene: .
J gene: TRBJ2-4
V gene: TRBV19
CDR3 DNA: TGTGCCAGTAGTATACGACGACAGATCAAAAACATTCAGTACTTC
CDR3 protein: CASSIRRQIKNIQYF